These T cell receptor beta chains were read from a single sample in a study of blood T cell repertoires in COVID-19. Only in-frame clones appear in the TCRdb table, and some are missing; sequencing was by immunoSEQ multiplex PCR. The sample contains over 75,000 clones, around 81% of which appear only once. Sequenced input: peripheral blood. These receptors were taken from a human donor in a cohort sampled during active COVID-19. Each CDR3 is given with its conserved first and last residue. The D gene is left open where the match is weak. Rows may omit the clone size; those that give it use once, few, many or a size class.

>TRBJ2-1|NA|TRBV20-1|NA
CSAREVEQFF
TGCAGTGCCCGAGAGGTTGAGCAGTTCTTC
>TRBJ1-5|TRBD1|TRBV28|NA
CASSLWGRGRDQPQHF
TGTGCCAGCAGTTTATGGGGAAGGGGGCGTGATCAGCCCCAGCATTTT
>TRBJ1-1|TRBD1|TRBV5-1|NA
CASSYTTGSRTEAFF
TGCGCCAGCAGTTATACGACAGGGAGTAGGACTGAAGCTTTCTTT
>TRBJ2-3|NA|TRBV2|few
CASKGGYTDTQYF
TGTGCCAGCAAAGGGGGTTATACAGATACGCAGTATTTT
>TRBJ2-6|TRBD1|TRBV7-9|NA
CASSLTQGGNVLTF
TGTGCCAGCAGCTTAACACAGGGGGGAAACGTCCTGACTTTC
>TRBJ2-1|TRBD2|TRBV6-2/TRBV6-3|NA
CASSYSGGGRDEQFF
TGTGCCAGCAGTTACTCCGGGGGGGGACGCGATGAGCAGTTCTTC
>TRBJ1-1|NA|TRBV27|NA
CASGFPQDTEAFF
TGTGCCAGCGGATTCCCCCAGGACACTGAAGCTTTCTTT
>TRBJ2-1|TRBD2|TRBV4-1|NA
CASSPDPGLGIYDEQFF
TGCGCCAGCAGCCCCGACCCGGGACTAGGGATATACGATGAGCAGTTCTTC
>TRBJ2-5|NA|TRBV4-1|NA
CASSQVVGAEETQYF
TGCGCCAGCAGCCAAGTTGTGGGGGCAGAAGAGACCCAGTACTTC
>TRBJ2-1|NA|TRBV3-1/TRBV3-2|NA
CASSQDSWAGLYNEQFF
TGTGCCAGCAGCCAAGATTCTTGGGCAGGCCTATACAATGAGCAGTTCTTC
>TRBJ2-3|TRBD1|TRBV5-1|NA
CASSTGGTDTQYF
TGCGCCAGCAGTACAGGGGGTACAGATACGCAGTATTTT
>TRBJ2-1|TRBD2|TRBV5-1|once
CASSLAPSGGRGEQFF
TGCGCCAGCAGCTTGGCACCTAGCGGGGGGCGGGGTGAGCAGTTCTTC
>TRBJ2-5|NA|TRBV29-1|NA
CSVDSRQRGQETQYF
TGCAGCGTTGACTCGCGACAGAGGGGGCAAGAGACCCAGTACTTC
>TRBJ2-1|TRBD2|TRBV18|NA
CASSPPGTITYNEQFF
TGTGCCAGCTCACCTCCCGGGACTATTACCTACAATGAGCAGTTCTTC
>TRBJ1-3|NA|TRBV7-2|NA
CASTGRGSGFDGNTIYF
TGTGCCAGCACTGGTAGGGGAAGTGGGTTCGATGGAAACACCATATATTTT
>TRBJ1-1|NA|TRBV10-2|NA
CASIADTEAFF
TGCGCCAGCATCGCAGACACTGAAGCTTTCTTT
>TRBJ2-3|TRBD2|TRBV9|NA
CASSAGLAGADTQYF
TGTGCCAGCAGCGCGGGACTAGCGGGTGCAGATACGCAGTATTTT
>TRBJ1-6|NA|TRBV6-2/TRBV6-3|NA
CASSYSQDCPF
TGTGCCAGCAGTTACTCACAAGATTGCCCTTTT
>TRBJ2-5|TRBD2|TRBV28|NA
CASSFSLGLQETQYF
TGTGCCAGCAGTTTCTCCTTGGGACTACAAGAGACCCAGTACTTC
>TRBJ2-1|NA|TRBV4-1|NA
CASSQVASSYNEQFF
TGCGCCAGCAGCCAAGTGGCTAGCTCCTACAATGAGCAGTTCTTC
>TRBJ2-1|NA|TRBV11-2|many
CASSLGQFFSYNEQFF
TGTGCCAGCAGCTTAGGACAGTTTTTCTCCTACAATGAGCAGTTCTTC
>TRBJ2-5|NA|TRBV19|NA
CASSTAGNGETQYF
TGTGCCAGTAGTACTGCAGGGAATGGAGAGACCCAGTACTTC
>TRBJ1-6|NA|TRBV6-5|once
CASSSGGPLHF
TGTGCCAGCAGCTCGGGGGGACCCCTCCACTTT
>TRBJ2-1|NA|TRBV6-2/TRBV6-3|NA
CASSYPRGGYTYNEQFF
TGTGCCAGCAGTTACCCAAGAGGTGGATATACCTACAATGAGCAGTTCTTC
>TRBJ1-2|NA|TRBV5-1|NA
CASSPYRDNNFYTF
TGCGCCAGCAGCCCATACCGGGACAACAACTTCTACACCTTC
>TRBJ2-1|TRBD2|TRBV11-2|few
CASSAPTSGSLNNEQFF
TGTGCCAGCAGCGCCCCGACTAGCGGGAGCCTAAACAATGAGCAGTTCTTC
>TRBJ1-3|NA|TRBV7-9|NA
CASSLEQFAGNTIYF
TGTGCCAGCAGCTTAGAACAGTTCGCTGGAAACACCATATATTTT
>TRBJ1-2|NA|TRBV5-1|NA
CASSLEQVGAVTF
TGCGCCAGCAGCTTGGAGCAGGTTGGGGCGGTCACCTTC
>TRBJ2-1|TRBD2|TRBV7-2|NA
CASSHNRGVHNEQFF
TGTGCCAGCAGCCACAACCGGGGGGTTCACAATGAGCAGTTCTTC
>TRBJ1-6|TRBD1|TRBV24-1|NA
CATSDDRESYNSPLHF
TGTGCCACCAGTGATGACAGGGAATCTTATAATTCACCCCTCCACTTT
>TRBJ2-1|TRBD2|TRBV3-1/TRBV3-2|NA
CASSPRRPLEAGSNEQFF
TGTGCCAGCAGCCCTCGACGCCCTCTAGAAGCGGGGTCCAATGAGCAGTTCTTC